This T cell receptor beta chain was sequenced for a study of neoadjuvant anti-PD-1 for oral cavity cancer. Libraries were prepared by immunoSEQ multiplex PCR; TCRdb keeps only in-frame clonotypes and omits some of them. This sample carries about 7,200 clones, roughly 49% of them seen once, and the ten largest clones take approximately 6%. These newly diagnosed stage II-IVA oral cavity squamous cell carcinoma patients had no prior systemic or radiation treatment. Patients had HPV-negative, locally advanced oral cavity squamous cell carcinoma. This clone occurred a few times. CDR1 is SQVTM and CDR2 is ANQGSEA in the germline V gene. The germline V and J ends were trimmed by 4 bases and 4 bases, with 13 bases remaining between them. CDR3 length: 13 residues.

The genes are TRBV29-1 and TRBJ1-2; unclear D gene. Sequenced here: tumor tissue, sampled before nivolumab (anti-PD-1) treatment. The origin of this receptor is a person aged 35-79 years with oral cavity squamous cell carcinoma. CDR3 nucleotide sequence: TGCAGCGTTGCAGTCCTGCAAAGCTATGGCTACACCTTC. Protein: CSVAVLQSYGYTF.